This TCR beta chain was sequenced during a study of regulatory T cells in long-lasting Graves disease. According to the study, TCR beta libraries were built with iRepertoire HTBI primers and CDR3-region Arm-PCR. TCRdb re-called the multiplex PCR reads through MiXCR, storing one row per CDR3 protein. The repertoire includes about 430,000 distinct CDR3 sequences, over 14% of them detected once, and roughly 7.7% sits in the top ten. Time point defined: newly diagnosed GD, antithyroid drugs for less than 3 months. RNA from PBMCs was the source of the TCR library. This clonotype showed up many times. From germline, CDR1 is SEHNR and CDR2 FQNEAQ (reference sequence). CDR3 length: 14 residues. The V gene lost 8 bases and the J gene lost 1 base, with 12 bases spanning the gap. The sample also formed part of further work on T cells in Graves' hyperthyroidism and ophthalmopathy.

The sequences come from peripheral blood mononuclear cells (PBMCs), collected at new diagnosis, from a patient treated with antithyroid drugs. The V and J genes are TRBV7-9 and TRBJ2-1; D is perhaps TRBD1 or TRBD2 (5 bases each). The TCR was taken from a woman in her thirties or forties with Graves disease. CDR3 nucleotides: TGTGCCAGCCTCGGGGCCCCGTCCTACAATGAGCAGTTCTTC. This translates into CASLGAPSYNEQFF.